This TCR beta chain stems from a study of shared clonotypes between healthy human individuals. Overall study: CD8 memory received one plate per donor, CD8 naive two, CD4 memory three and CD4 naive three.

The CDR3 is 13 residues long. V was cut by 2 bases and J by 10 bases, with 12 bases left in between. Germline V gene lookup returns CDR1 SGHTA and CDR2 FQGTGA. Study-wide results and limits: The low donor count limited represented genetic and exposure-history diversity. Between several donors, naive CD4 clonotypes were shared at a level of approximately 5%.

Libraries were prepared by immunoSEQ multiplex PCR; TCRdb keeps only in-frame clonotypes and omits some of them. The sample holds approximately 2.5 million clones; 85% to 95% are singletons and the top ten take 0.13% to 0.15%. Remarks on this clone: Antigen unknown.

Material: naive CD4+ T cells sorted from blood. Stated subset: CD45RA+ positively selected. The TCR originated in a man between 18 and 35 years old in good health. The V and J genes are TRBV7-3 and TRBJ2-1; tentative D call: TRBD1 (5 bases). The CDR3 region is CASSLGPQGEQFF. The CDR3 DNA is TGTGCCAGCAGCTTAGGGCCCCAGGGAGAGCAGTTCTTC.